Included here is one TCR beta chain sequence, with context. Its specificity is unknown. These data originate in a study of T-cell memory formation after mild COVID-19. Whole-study results and caveats: Some clones that responded turned up in pre-infection memory, which suggests that cross-reactive memory joined in. Confirmation was lacking for SARS-CoV-2 specificity of second-wave clones that peaked on day 37. Clones that contracted from day 15 to 85 were balanced CD4/CD8, while later expanders leaned CD4+. Contracting CD4+ clones sat mainly in CM and EM; CD8+ in EMRA.

TCRdb independently ran MiXCR on the 5' RACE reads; one entry per CDR3 protein. Of fewer than 650,000 distinct CDR3 sequences listed, approximately 15% are singletons. The length of the CDR3 is 13 residues. V was shortened by 4 bases and J by 5 bases, with 9 bases between the two germline ends. CDR1 and CDR2 (germline): SGHTA, FQGNSA. This rearrangement joins TRBV7-2 to TRBJ2-1; D ambiguous. The TCR comes from an adult woman who had mild COVID-19 (a few samples of this study predate the infection). Cell type and time point are not known. Sequenced: PBMCs or a T cell subset sorted from them (not recorded which). CDR3 protein: CASSYTANNEQFF. The CDR3 nucleotides are TGTGCCAGCAGCTATACAGCGAACAATGAGCAGTTCTTC.